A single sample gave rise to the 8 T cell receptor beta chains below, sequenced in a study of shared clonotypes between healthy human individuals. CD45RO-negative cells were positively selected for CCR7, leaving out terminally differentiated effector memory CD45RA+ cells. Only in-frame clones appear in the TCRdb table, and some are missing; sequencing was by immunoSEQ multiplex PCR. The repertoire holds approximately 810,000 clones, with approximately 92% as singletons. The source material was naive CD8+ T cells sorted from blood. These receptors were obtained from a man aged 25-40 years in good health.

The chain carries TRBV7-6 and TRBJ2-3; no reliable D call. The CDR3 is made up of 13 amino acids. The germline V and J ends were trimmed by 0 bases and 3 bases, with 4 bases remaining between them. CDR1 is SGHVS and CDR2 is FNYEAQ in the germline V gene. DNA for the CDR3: TGTGCCAGCAGCTTAGCGCGTACAGATACGCAGTATTTT. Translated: CASSLARTDTQYF.

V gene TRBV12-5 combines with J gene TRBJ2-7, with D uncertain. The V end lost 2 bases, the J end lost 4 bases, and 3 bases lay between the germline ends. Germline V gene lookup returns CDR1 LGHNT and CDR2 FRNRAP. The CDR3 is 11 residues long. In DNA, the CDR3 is TGTGCTAGTGGTTTGAAGTACGAGCAGTACTTC. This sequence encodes CASGLKYEQYF. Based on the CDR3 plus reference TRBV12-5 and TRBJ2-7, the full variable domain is DARVTQTPRHKVTEMGQEVTMRCQPILGHNTVFWYRQTMMQGLELLAYFRNRAPLDDSGMPKDRFSAEMPDATLATLKIQPSEPRDSAVYFCASGLKYEQYFGPGTRLTVT.

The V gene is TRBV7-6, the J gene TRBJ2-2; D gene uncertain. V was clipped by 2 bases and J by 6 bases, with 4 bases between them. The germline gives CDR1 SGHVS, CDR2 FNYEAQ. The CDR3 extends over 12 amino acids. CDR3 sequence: CASSLSPGELFF. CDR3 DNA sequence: TGTGCCAGCAGCTTAAGTCCCGGGGAGCTGTTTTTT. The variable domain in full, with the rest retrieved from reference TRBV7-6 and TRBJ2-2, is GAGVSQSPRYKVTKRGQDVALRCDPISGHVSLYWYRQALGQGPEFLTYFNYEAQQDKSGLPNDRFSAERPEGSISTLTIQRTEQRDSAMYRCASSLSPGELFFGEGSRLTVL.

CDR3 loop: CSVEDQLGLADQETQYF. The CDR3 DNA sequence: TGCAGCGTTGAAGATCAATTGGGACTAGCGGATCAAGAGACCCAGTACTTC. The chain is built from TRBV29-1 and TRBJ2-5, with 11 positions matching TRBD2. V trimming: 0 bases; J trimming: 2 bases; junction bases outside the gene matches: 8. The CDR3 spans 17 residues. The germline gives CDR1 SQVTM, CDR2 ANQGSEA.

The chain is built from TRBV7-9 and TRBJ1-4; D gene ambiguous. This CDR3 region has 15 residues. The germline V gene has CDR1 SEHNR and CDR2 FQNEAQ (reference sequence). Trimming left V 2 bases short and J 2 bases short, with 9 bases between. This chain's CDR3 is CASSLRIMTNEKLFF. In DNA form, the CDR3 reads TGTGCCAGCAGCTTAAGGATAATGACTAATGAAAAACTGTTTTTT. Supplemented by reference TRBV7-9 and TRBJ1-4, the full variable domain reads DTGVSQNPRHKITKRGQNVTFRCDPISEHNRLYWYRQTLGQGPEFLTYFQNEAQLEKSRLLSDRFSAERPKGSFSTLEIQRTEQGDSAMYLCASSLRIMTNEKLFFGSGTQLSVL.

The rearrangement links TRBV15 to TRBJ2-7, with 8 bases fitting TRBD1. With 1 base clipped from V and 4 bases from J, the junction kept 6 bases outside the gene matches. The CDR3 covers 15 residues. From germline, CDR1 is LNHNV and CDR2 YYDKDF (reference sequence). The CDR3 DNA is TGTGCCACCAGCAGAGTAGAGGGACAGGAGTACGAGCAGTACTTC. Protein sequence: CATSRVEGQEYEQYF.

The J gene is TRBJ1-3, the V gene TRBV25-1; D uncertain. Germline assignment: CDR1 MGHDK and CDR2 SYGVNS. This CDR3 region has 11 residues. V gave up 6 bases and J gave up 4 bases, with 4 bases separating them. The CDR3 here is CASRTGNTIYF. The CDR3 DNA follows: TGTGCCAGCAGGACAGGAAACACCATATATTTT. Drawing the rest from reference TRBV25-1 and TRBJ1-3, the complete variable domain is EADIYQTPRYLVIGTGKKITLECSQTMGHDKMYWYQQDPGMELHLIHYSYGVNSTEKGDLSSESTVSRIRTEHFPLTLESARPSHTSQYLCASRTGNTIYFGEGSWLTVV.

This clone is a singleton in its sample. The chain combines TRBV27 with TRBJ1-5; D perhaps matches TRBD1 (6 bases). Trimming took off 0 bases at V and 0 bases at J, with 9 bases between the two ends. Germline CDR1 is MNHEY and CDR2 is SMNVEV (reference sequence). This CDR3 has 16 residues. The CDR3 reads CASSLSGQNSNQPQHF. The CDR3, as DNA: TGTGCCAGCAGTTTATCAGGACAGAATAGCAATCAGCCCCAGCATTTT.